These T cell receptor beta chains were read from a single sample in a study of control samples from healthy donors and cancer patients. TCRdb keeps only in-frame clones here, not all; method: immunoSEQ multiplex PCR. The sample carries 150,000 to 200,000 clones, approximately 94% recorded once. The specimen was blood. These receptor sequences come from a man aged 25 to 40 in good health. CDR3s include the opening cysteine and the closing phenylalanine or tryptophan. Fields, in order: clone size, D gene, J gene, V gene, CDR3 DNA, CDR3 protein. D genes are given only for firm matches. Size is omitted from some rows. Given values are once, few, many or a class for expanded clones.

.	.	TRBJ2-7	TRBV9	TGTGCCAGCAGCGTAGGAGTCCAACCCTACGAGCAGTACTTC	CASSVGVQPYEQYF
.	TRBD1	TRBJ1-1	TRBV27	TGTGCCAGCAGTAGACGGACACAGGGGGTAACTGAAGCTTTCTTT	CASSRRTQGVTEAFF
.	.	TRBJ1-6	TRBV7-8	TGTGCCAGCAGCCCTGGGACCGCACCGTATTCACCCCTCCACTTT	CASSPGTAPYSPLHF
.	.	TRBJ1-1	TRBV10-3	TGTGCCACCCGGACCGAGAACACTGAAGCTTTCTTT	CATRTENTEAFF
.	.	TRBJ1-6	TRBV20-1	TGCAGTGCTAGTCCGCAGTATAATTCACCCCTCCACTTT	CSASPQYNSPLHF
.	.	TRBJ1-1	TRBV12-3/TRBV12-4	TGTGCCAGCAGTTTAACCAGGGACACTGAAGCTTTCTTT	CASSLTRDTEAFF
once	.	TRBJ1-1	TRBV2	TGTGCCACCCGTTATGAGGGCTACACTGAAGCTTTCTTT	CATRYEGYTEAFF
once	TRBD1	TRBJ1-1	TRBV27	TGTGCCAGCAGTTTATCTGGACAGGGAGGGAACACTGAAGCTTTCTTT	CASSLSGQGGNTEAFF
once	.	TRBJ2-7	TRBV29-1	TGCAGCGTTGAATTTGGTTCTGGTTCGTCCGAGCAGTACTTC	CSVEFGSGSSEQYF
once	TRBD1	TRBJ2-1	TRBV27	TGTGCCAGCAGTTTAGGGCAGGGGGCCAATGAGCAGTTCTTC	CASSLGQGANEQFF
once	TRBD2	TRBJ2-2	TRBV28	TGTGCCAGCAGTAGGTATATGGAGGGAGGGCCTGGCGGGGAGCTGTTTTTT	CASSRYMEGGPGGELFF
.	.	TRBJ1-1	TRBV4-3	TGCGCCAGCAGCCAAGACCGAGGCAGCCTTACTGAAGCTTTCTTT	CASSQDRGSLTEAFF
.	.	TRBJ2-3	TRBV24-1	TGTGCCACCAGTGACGCCGGGCAGGGCACAGATACGCAGTATTTT	CATSDAGQGTDTQYF
.	TRBD1	TRBJ1-1	TRBV30	TGTGCCTGGAGTCTCGACAGGGTGACTGAAGCTTTCTTT	CAWSLDRVTEAFF
few	.	TRBJ1-2	TRBV18	TGTGCCAGCTCACCAGTGGGGATTGGAGGCTACACCTTC	CASSPVGIGGYTF
once	TRBD2	TRBJ2-3	TRBV10-3	TGTGCCATCAGTGAGTCGACTCTCTCCGGACTAGCGGGAACAGATACGCAGTATTTT	CAISESTLSGLAGTDTQYF
.	.	TRBJ2-7	TRBV19	TGTGCCAGTAGTATAGTTTGGGGATCCTACGAGCAGTACTTC	CASSIVWGSYEQYF
.	.	TRBJ1-2	TRBV7-2	TGTGCCAGCAGCTTAATGCGGGGCTCGGAATATGGCTACACCTTC	CASSLMRGSEYGYTF
.	TRBD1	TRBJ1-1	TRBV10-3	TGTGCCATCAGTGAGTCGAGGGACAGGAACACTGAAGCTTTCTTT	CAISESRDRNTEAFF
once	.	TRBJ1-3	TRBV5-5	TGTGCCAGCAGACGTTTCGCCTTCCCAGGGACCTCTGGAAACACCATATATTTT	CASRRFAFPGTSGNTIYF
.	.	TRBJ2-7	TRBV7-2	TGTGCCAGCAGCTTAGTTCCAGGACAGTCGTCAGAGTACTTC	CASSLVPGQSSEYF
.	.	TRBJ2-2	TRBV19	TGTGCCAGTAGTATAATGGGGTGGGCCGGGGAGCTGTTTTTT	CASSIMGWAGELFF
.	.	TRBJ1-1	TRBV5-3	TGTGCCAGAAGCTTGGATCTGCCGAAGATTATTAACACTGAAGCTTTCTTT	CARSLDLPKIINTEAFF
.	TRBD1	TRBJ1-1	TRBV2	TGTGCCAGCAGGGCGGACAGGGGTGAAGCTTTCTTT	CASRADRGEAFF
.	TRBD1	TRBJ1-1	TRBV14	TGTGCCAGCAGCGCACAGGGGGCTCTGAACACTGAAGCTTTCTTT	CASSAQGALNTEAFF
.	TRBD1	TRBJ1-1	TRBV19	TGTGCCAGTAGTATCGGACAGGGTGGGAGCACTGAAGCTTTCTTT	CASSIGQGGSTEAFF
.	.	TRBJ1-2	TRBV9	TGTGCCAGCAGCGTAGTACAGGGAGACTATGGCTACACCTTC	CASSVVQGDYGYTF
once	.	TRBJ1-3	TRBV5-6	TGTGCCAGCAGCTTGGCCGTCGGGGGGCCTGGAAACACCATATATTTT	CASSLAVGGPGNTIYF
.	TRBD1	TRBJ2-2	TRBV5-3	TGTGCCAGAAGCTGTGATTGGGACAGAGCGAACACCGGGGAGCTGTTTTTT	CARSCDWDRANTGELFF
.	TRBD1	TRBJ2-3	TRBV5-5	TGTGCCAGCAGCGTGGACAGGGGGTTCACAGATACGCAGTATTTT	CASSVDRGFTDTQYF
.	TRBD1	TRBJ2-3	TRBV7-4	TGTGCCAGCAGCTTAGCCCGGGACAGGGGTTTTTGCACAGATACGCAGTATTTT	CASSLARDRGFCTDTQYF
.	.	TRBJ2-5	TRBV3-1/TRBV3-2	TGTGCCAGCAGACCACCAGGAGCGTACCAAGAGACCCAGTACTTC	CASRPPGAYQETQYF
.	TRBD1	TRBJ2-2	TRBV27	TGTGCCAGCAGTTCAAATGGGGACAGGAGGCGAGCCGGGGAGCTGTTTTTT	CASSSNGDRRRAGELFF
few	TRBD1	TRBJ2-7	TRBV18	TGTGCCAGCTCACTGGGACAGTCCACCTACGAGCAGTACTTC	CASSLGQSTYEQYF
.	TRBD1	TRBJ1-1	TRBV12-3/TRBV12-4	TGTGCCAGCAGTTCCAGGGGGACTGAAGCTTTCTTT	CASSSRGTEAFF
.	.	TRBJ2-3	TRBV24-1	TGTGCCACCCAGGGCAGGGCGACAGATACGCAGTATTTT	CATQGRATDTQYF
.	TRBD1	TRBJ2-7	TRBV27	TGTGCCAGCGCCCCCGGACAGGCTCTCTACGAGCAGTACTTC	CASAPGQALYEQYF
once	TRBD1	TRBJ1-5	TRBV2	TGTGCCAGCAGCACGACAGGGTCTGGCAATCAGCCCCAGCATTTT	CASSTTGSGNQPQHF
few	TRBD1	TRBJ2-7	TRBV9	TGTGCCAGCAGCTCGGGACAGACTACTATGACAGACGAGCAGTACTTC	CASSSGQTTMTDEQYF
.	.	TRBJ2-7	TRBV7-9	TGTGCCAGCAGCTTATTCTCGGGACGGGATTCTTTGAGCTCCTACGAGCAGTACTTC	CASSLFSGRDSLSSYEQYF
.	.	TRBJ2-2	TRBV9	TGTGCCAGCAGCGTATTTACAGGGGGGGCCGGGGAGCTGTTTTTT	CASSVFTGGAGELFF
.	.	TRBJ1-3	TRBV4-1	TGCGCCAGCAGCCAAGGAGGTCTTGAAAACACCATATATTTT	CASSQGGLENTIYF
.	.	TRBJ1-4	TRBV30	TGTGCCTGGAGTACAGGGTGGGGTGAAAAACTGTTTTTT	CAWSTGWGEKLFF